The clone carrying this T cell receptor (beta chain) was recorded only once. Its antigen is not known. This entry belongs to a study of T cell responses to AZD1222 COVID-19 vaccine. Study-wide results and caveats: Donors were largely white British and mainly female; clonal diversity was possibly underestimated. Along spike, vaccine-associated CD4 TCRs were found throughout, with dominance at 160-218 and 743-854. Recipients of two AZD1222 doses showed rising Spike-specific TCR breadth and depth.

Clones were read by immunoSEQ multiplex PCR, and TCRdb kept only the in-frame ones, dropping some. The sample has about 150,000 clones, around 91% seen once. Samples with a second dose at about 4 or about 12 weeks were pooled together. Per germline, CDR1 GTSNPN and CDR2 SVGIG (reference sequence). The ends lost 1 base at V and 4 bases at J; junction bases unmatched: 4. The CDR3 is 14 residues long. This chain joins TRBV30 and TRBJ2-7; TRBD1 aligns across 10 bases. Sequences were derived from peripheral blood, sampled 28 days after the second AZD1222 dose. This clonotype was obtained from an adult who received the AZD1222 COVID-19 vaccine. CDR3 sequence (DNA): TGTGCCTGGAGTGCCGGGACAGGGGATTACGAGCAGTACTTC. As protein: CAWSAGTGDYEQYF.